This T cell receptor beta chain was retrieved from a study of cytomegalovirus exposure and HLA in healthy donors. Study results and limitations: Cytomegalovirus association was listed for around 170 TCR beta chains. Later analysis identified a missense DCLRE1C variant that was linked to TCR beta V- and J-gene trimming.

The PCR made use of 60 Vbeta and 13 Jbeta primers. Authors' processing steps: Per a later analysis, the number of unique TCR beta chains was some 80 million, of which roughly 11 million were shared. Profiling relied on immunoSEQ multiplex PCR, and the TCRdb table lists in-frame clones only, not all of them. The D gene and trimming were derived from the DNA, and the V and J assignments and clone size from that table. The sample shows roughly 100,000 clones, around 57% of them seen only once. About this clone: What it binds is unknown.

Trimming removed 4 bases at V and 0 bases at J, with 10 bases between. The germline V gene has CDR1 MNHNS and CDR2 SASEGT. The CDR3 runs 15 residues. Sequencing was carried out using PBMCs. The clonotype originates from a human donor in good health. The chain recombines TRBV6-1 with TRBJ1-3; D remains unclear. The chain's CDR3 is CASSGTGVSGNTIYF. The CDR3 coding sequence is TGTGCCAGCAGTGGGACGGGAGTCTCTGGAAACACCATATATTTT.